This T cell receptor beta chain came from a study of T cells in tuberculosis. Here immunoSEQ multiplex PCR was the method, and the copy in TCRdb shows in-frame clones only, minus some. The data contain roughly 33,000 clones, about nine tenths of them singletons. This clone appeared once. Sequenced: PBMCs. The sequence was collected from a donor aged 5 to 30 with latent tuberculosis or without tuberculosis infection.

The CDR3 region is CASSQGSTGDQHF. The DNA for the CDR3 is TGCGCCAGCAGCCAAGGTTCGACAGGGGACCAGCATTTT. This sequence joins TRBV4-1 and TRBJ1-5, with 8 bases matching TRBD1. There are 13 residues in the CDR3. Trimming at V came to 1 base and at J to 12 bases, leaving 5 bases not matched to a gene. Looked up from germline, CDR1 is MGHRA and CDR2 is YSYEKL.